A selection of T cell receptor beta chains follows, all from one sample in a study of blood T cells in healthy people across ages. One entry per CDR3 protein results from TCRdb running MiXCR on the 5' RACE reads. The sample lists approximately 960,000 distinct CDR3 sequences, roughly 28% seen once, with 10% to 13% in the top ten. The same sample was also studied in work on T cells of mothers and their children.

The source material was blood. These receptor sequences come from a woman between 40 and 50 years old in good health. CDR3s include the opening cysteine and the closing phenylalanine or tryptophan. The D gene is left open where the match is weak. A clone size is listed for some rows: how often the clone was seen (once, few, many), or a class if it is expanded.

CDR3 DNA: TGCAGTGCGCGCCCAGGGAAAGTCCACTACGAGCAGTACTTC; CDR3 protein: CSARPGKVHYEQYF; J gene: TRBJ2-7; clone size: many; V gene: TRBV20-1; D gene: .
CDR3 DNA: TGCAGTGCTAGAGTCGGCTGGAGCTACGAGCAGTACTTC; CDR3 protein: CSARVGWSYEQYF; J gene: TRBJ2-7; clone size: many; V gene: TRBV20-1; D gene: .
CDR3 DNA: TGTGCCAGCGGGGGGACAGCCTACAATGAGCAGTACTTC; CDR3 protein: CASGGTAYNEQYF; J gene: TRBJ2-7; clone size: .; V gene: TRBV7-9; D gene: .
CDR3 DNA: TGTGCCAGCAGTGAAGTTGGGGATGCGGGCGAGACCCAGTACTTC; CDR3 protein: CASSEVGDAGETQYF; J gene: TRBJ2-5; clone size: few; V gene: TRBV2; D gene: .
CDR3 DNA: TGTGCCAGCTCTTCGGGTCCGGGCAGGGACCCTGAAGCTTTCTTT; CDR3 protein: CASSSGPGRDPEAFF; J gene: TRBJ1-1; clone size: .; V gene: TRBV27; D gene: .
CDR3 DNA: TGCAGTGCTAGAGGGCAGACCTCTGGGGCCAACGTCCTGACTTTC; CDR3 protein: CSARGQTSGANVLTF; J gene: TRBJ2-6; clone size: many; V gene: TRBV20-1; D gene: .
CDR3 DNA: TGCGCCAGCAGCCCTGGGACAGGGAGCGACACTGAAGCTTTCTTT; CDR3 protein: CASSPGTGSDTEAFF; J gene: TRBJ1-1; clone size: .; V gene: TRBV5-1; D gene: TRBD1
CDR3 DNA: TGTGCCAGCTCACCAGACAGGCAGCGGGGACGAGGCACAGATACGCAGTATTTT; CDR3 protein: CASSPDRQRGRGTDTQYF; J gene: TRBJ2-3; clone size: .; V gene: TRBV18; D gene: .
CDR3 DNA: TGTGCCAGCAGTCCCGGGCCCTGGAACACTGAAGCTTTCTTT; CDR3 protein: CASSPGPWNTEAFF; J gene: TRBJ1-1; clone size: few; V gene: TRBV12-3/TRBV12-4; D gene: .
CDR3 DNA: TGCGCCAGCAGCCAAGATGGGGGGGCTGGACAGCCCCAGCATTTT; CDR3 protein: CASSQDGGAGQPQHF; J gene: TRBJ1-5; clone size: .; V gene: TRBV4-1; D gene: .
CDR3 DNA: TGCAGCGTTGATGGGAATGGGAACATTCAGTACTTC; CDR3 protein: CSVDGNGNIQYF; J gene: TRBJ2-4; clone size: many; V gene: TRBV29-1; D gene: .
CDR3 DNA: TGTGCCAGCTCACCATCCAGGGGACAGGGGTTCCACGAGCAGTACTTC; CDR3 protein: CASSPSRGQGFHEQYF; J gene: TRBJ2-7; clone size: .; V gene: TRBV18; D gene: TRBD1
CDR3 DNA: TGCGCCAGCAACTCGGCCTTCCAGGGTGTCACAGATACGCAGTATTTT; CDR3 protein: CASNSAFQGVTDTQYF; J gene: TRBJ2-3; clone size: .; V gene: TRBV5-1; D gene: .
CDR3 DNA: TGTGCCAGCAGTGCGTCAGGGAGCGGTGGCTACACCTTC; CDR3 protein: CASSASGSGGYTF; J gene: TRBJ1-2; clone size: .; V gene: TRBV12-3/TRBV12-4; D gene: .
CDR3 DNA: TGTGCCAGCAGCTTAGCGGGGACAGGGGGGCGCTACGAGCAGTACTTC; CDR3 protein: CASSLAGTGGRYEQYF; J gene: TRBJ2-7; clone size: few; V gene: TRBV7-8; D gene: TRBD1
CDR3 DNA: TGCGCCAGCAGCCAATTGTGGGAGGGTGGGACCCAGTACTTC; CDR3 protein: CASSQLWEGGTQYF; J gene: TRBJ2-5; clone size: few; V gene: TRBV4-1; D gene: TRBD2
CDR3 DNA: TGTGCCAGCAGTCTAGGTCCTGCTGGCTACGAGCAGTACTTC; CDR3 protein: CASSLGPAGYEQYF; J gene: TRBJ2-7; clone size: many; V gene: TRBV27; D gene: .
CDR3 DNA: TGCGCCAGCAGCTCATCTACGGGACGGCAGAGCTCTGGGGCCAACGTCCTGACTTTC; CDR3 protein: CASSSSTGRQSSGANVLTF; J gene: TRBJ2-6; clone size: .; V gene: TRBV5-1; D gene: .
CDR3 DNA: TGCAGTGCTACAAGCGGGGGGGCCTTCGGGAACGAGCAGTACTTC; CDR3 protein: CSATSGGAFGNEQYF; J gene: TRBJ2-7; clone size: many; V gene: TRBV20-1; D gene: TRBD2
CDR3 DNA: TGCAGCGTTGAGAGGGCCTATGGCTACACCTTC; CDR3 protein: CSVERAYGYTF; J gene: TRBJ1-2; clone size: .; V gene: TRBV29-1; D gene: .
CDR3 DNA: TGTGCCAGCAGCCACCGGGCCAACAGAGGAATTTGGCAGTACTTC; CDR3 protein: CASSHRANRGIWQYF; J gene: TRBJ2-7; clone size: few; V gene: TRBV6-1; D gene: .
CDR3 DNA: TGTGCCAGCAGTTACTCGAGTGGGGGCACGAACACTGAAGCTTTCTTT; CDR3 protein: CASSYSSGGTNTEAFF; J gene: TRBJ1-1; clone size: .; V gene: TRBV6-6; D gene: .
CDR3 DNA: TGCAGTGCCTCCGGCGGGCCCCTTTCGGAGCCCCAGCATTTT; CDR3 protein: CSASGGPLSEPQHF; J gene: TRBJ1-5; clone size: .; V gene: TRBV20-1; D gene: .
CDR3 DNA: TGCAGTGCTAGAGGGGGGGGTACAAATCAGCCCCAGCATTTT; CDR3 protein: CSARGGGTNQPQHF; J gene: TRBJ1-5; clone size: .; V gene: TRBV20-1; D gene: .
CDR3 DNA: TGCAGCGCCTCCGACAGTTTGAACACTGAAGCTTTCTTT; CDR3 protein: CSASDSLNTEAFF; J gene: TRBJ1-1; clone size: .; V gene: TRBV29-1; D gene: .
CDR3 DNA: TGTGCCAGCAGAGTAGCGGGGGGAGAGGGCTACACCTTC; CDR3 protein: CASRVAGGEGYTF; J gene: TRBJ1-2; clone size: few; V gene: TRBV7-2; D gene: .
CDR3 DNA: TGTGCCAGCAGTCAAGGACAGGGGGCAATCGAGCAGTACTTC; CDR3 protein: CASSQGQGAIEQYF; J gene: TRBJ2-7; clone size: many; V gene: TRBV28; D gene: TRBD1
CDR3 DNA: TGTGCCAGCAGCTCGCAGGTCTCTGGGGCCAACGTCCTGACTTTC; CDR3 protein: CASSSQVSGANVLTF; J gene: TRBJ2-6; clone size: few; V gene: TRBV7-3; D gene: .
CDR3 DNA: TGCAGTGCTAGGATTACGCGTTCGAACACCGGGGAGCTGTTTTTT; CDR3 protein: CSARITRSNTGELFF; J gene: TRBJ2-2; clone size: once; V gene: TRBV20-1; D gene: .
CDR3 DNA: TGCGCCAGCAGCCAAGTTCGGGGACGGACTGAAGCTTTCTTT; CDR3 protein: CASSQVRGRTEAFF; J gene: TRBJ1-1; clone size: .; V gene: TRBV4-3; D gene: .
CDR3 DNA: TGCGCCAGCAGCCCTGGGGGGTCGTCCTCTGGGGCCAACGTCCGGACTTTC; CDR3 protein: CASSPGGSSSGANVRTF; J gene: TRBJ2-6; clone size: .; V gene: TRBV5-1; D gene: .
CDR3 DNA: TGTGCCACCAGTCGGGGCAGGGGGCGAATTCGTCCCACCGGGGAGCTGTTTTTT; CDR3 protein: CATSRGRGRIRPTGELFF; J gene: TRBJ2-2; clone size: .; V gene: TRBV15; D gene: TRBD1
CDR3 DNA: TGTGCCAGCAGCTTAAGGACAGTCTCCTACGAGCAGTACTTC; CDR3 protein: CASSLRTVSYEQYF; J gene: TRBJ2-7; clone size: many; V gene: TRBV7-9; D gene: .
CDR3 DNA: TGTGCCAGCAGTCAGGCGCGCAATGGGCAGTTCTTC; CDR3 protein: CASSQARNGQFF; J gene: TRBJ2-1; clone size: .; V gene: TRBV6-6; D gene: .
CDR3 DNA: TGTGCCAGCAGTCGGGGACTCTGGGAGCAGTACTTC; CDR3 protein: CASSRGLWEQYF; J gene: TRBJ2-7; clone size: many; V gene: TRBV6-2/TRBV6-3; D gene: .
CDR3 DNA: TGTGCCAGCAGGGGCGATTGGAACACTGAAGCTTTCTTT; CDR3 protein: CASRGDWNTEAFF; J gene: TRBJ1-1; clone size: .; V gene: TRBV28; D gene: .
CDR3 DNA: .; CDR3 protein: CARSPSGKGGANYGCTF; J gene: TRBJ1-2; clone size: .; V gene: TRBV6-6; D gene: .
CDR3 DNA: TGTGCCAGCAGCTTAGCGGGCGGGGGAATGAGGTACGAGCAGTACTTC; CDR3 protein: CASSLAGGGMRYEQYF; J gene: TRBJ2-7; clone size: .; V gene: TRBV7-2; D gene: TRBD2
CDR3 DNA: TGTGCCAGCAGCCAGATTAATCAGCCCCAGCATTTT; CDR3 protein: CASSQINQPQHF; J gene: TRBJ1-5; clone size: few; V gene: TRBV3-1; D gene: .
CDR3 DNA: TGCGCCAGCAGCTTGGCCCAGGGGAGGGAAGCTTTCTTT; CDR3 protein: CASSLAQGREAFF; J gene: TRBJ1-1; clone size: many; V gene: TRBV5-1; D gene: .
CDR3 DNA: TGTGCCACCAGCAGAGATGGAAGGGGGACCCAGTACTTC; CDR3 protein: CATSRDGRGTQYF; J gene: TRBJ2-5; clone size: many; V gene: TRBV15; D gene: .
CDR3 DNA: TGCGCCAGCAGCAGTGACAGGGGGCGCCGGGACTATGGCTACACCTTC; CDR3 protein: CASSSDRGRRDYGYTF; J gene: TRBJ1-2; clone size: many; V gene: TRBV5-1; D gene: TRBD1
CDR3 DNA: TGTGCCAGCAGCTTTCGACTAGCGGGGGTGGGGTACCAAGAGACCCAGTACTTC; CDR3 protein: CASSFRLAGVGYQETQYF; J gene: TRBJ2-5; clone size: .; V gene: TRBV7-2; D gene: TRBD2
CDR3 DNA: TGTGCCAGCAGCTTGGGATCGAGGATGTACAATGAGCAGTTCTTC; CDR3 protein: CASSLGSRMYNEQFF; J gene: TRBJ2-1; clone size: many; V gene: TRBV5-6; D gene: .
CDR3 DNA: TGCGCCAGCAGCCAAGAGGGACTAGCGGGGAGCTCCTACGAGCAGTACTTC; CDR3 protein: CASSQEGLAGSSYEQYF; J gene: TRBJ2-7; clone size: many; V gene: TRBV4-1; D gene: TRBD2
CDR3 DNA: TGTGCCAGCAGCGTAGAGTCGGGGATGCTATCCTATGGCTACACCTTC; CDR3 protein: CASSVESGMLSYGYTF; J gene: TRBJ1-2; clone size: .; V gene: TRBV9; D gene: .
CDR3 DNA: TGCGCCAGCAGCTCGGCGGCGTCGGGCACTGAAGCTTTCTTT; CDR3 protein: CASSSAASGTEAFF; J gene: TRBJ1-1; clone size: few; V gene: TRBV5-1; D gene: .
CDR3 DNA: TGTGCCAGCAGCTCCCCCGGGGCGCAAGGCTACACCTTC; CDR3 protein: CASSSPGAQGYTF; J gene: TRBJ1-2; clone size: few; V gene: TRBV7-2; D gene: .
CDR3 DNA: TGCAGTGCCCATAGTCGGACTAGCGGGGGATACAATGAGCAGTTCTTC; CDR3 protein: CSAHSRTSGGYNEQFF; J gene: TRBJ2-1; clone size: .; V gene: TRBV20-1; D gene: TRBD2
CDR3 DNA: TGTGCCACCAGCAGAAATACGGGGGGTAGCGGCTACACCTTC; CDR3 protein: CATSRNTGGSGYTF; J gene: TRBJ1-2; clone size: few; V gene: TRBV15; D gene: .
CDR3 DNA: TGTGCCAGCAGTACCGCAGGGACAGGAGTCCATGAGCAGTTCTTC; CDR3 protein: CASSTAGTGVHEQFF; J gene: TRBJ2-1; clone size: few; V gene: TRBV28; D gene: TRBD1
CDR3 DNA: TGTGCCAGCAGCCCGAGGGACAGGGGATCGAACATTCAGTACTTC; CDR3 protein: CASSPRDRGSNIQYF; J gene: TRBJ2-4; clone size: many; V gene: TRBV7-8; D gene: TRBD1
CDR3 DNA: TGTGCCAGCATTCAGCGGGGGGGCCCCGGACGGATCGCCTACAATGAGCAGTTCTTC; CDR3 protein: CASIQRGGPGRIAYNEQFF; J gene: TRBJ2-1; clone size: few; V gene: TRBV2; D gene: TRBD2
CDR3 DNA: TGTGCCAGCAGCTCGGAGATTTGGACAGAGAACACTGAAGCTTTCTTT; CDR3 protein: CASSSEIWTENTEAFF; J gene: TRBJ1-1; clone size: .; V gene: TRBV5-5; D gene: .
CDR3 DNA: TGTGCCTGGAGTGGGGGATCCGAGCAGTACTTC; CDR3 protein: CAWSGGSEQYF; J gene: TRBJ2-7; clone size: many; V gene: TRBV30; D gene: .
CDR3 DNA: TGTGCCAGCAGTTCGGGGTTGTTGGGGTATGGCTACACCTTC; CDR3 protein: CASSSGLLGYGYTF; J gene: TRBJ1-2; clone size: .; V gene: TRBV27; D gene: .
CDR3 DNA: TGTGCCAGCAGTTCGGTGGGGCCCTACGAGCAGTACTTC; CDR3 protein: CASSSVGPYEQYF; J gene: TRBJ2-7; clone size: many; V gene: TRBV12-3/TRBV12-4; D gene: .